What follows is one T cell receptor (beta chain) and its context. Its antigen is still unknown. Germline V gene lookup returns CDR1 SGDLS and CDR2 YYNGEE. J was trimmed by 3 bases and V by 0 bases; bases with no gene match: 1. CDR3 length: 15 amino acids. These data are taken from a study of T cell responses to AZD1222 COVID-19 vaccine. The method was immunoSEQ multiplex PCR; TCRdb's version includes in-frame clones alone and lacks a portion of them. The sample lists 180,000 or so clones; around 95% were seen once. Study outcomes and limitations: The repertoires were collected only after the peak T cell response. In a largely white British group with more females than males, clonal diversity was possibly underestimated. Of the AZD1222 recipients, only five to seven were seropositive at baseline.

This chain links TRBV9 with TRBJ2-7, with 12 bases matching TRBD2. The clonotype was recovered from an adult in good health. The material sequenced was peripheral blood, taken on day 0 of AZD1222 vaccination. The chain's CDR3 is CASSVGTSGVYEQYF. As DNA, the CDR3 is TGTGCCAGCAGCGTAGGGACTAGCGGGGTCTACGAGCAGTACTTC.